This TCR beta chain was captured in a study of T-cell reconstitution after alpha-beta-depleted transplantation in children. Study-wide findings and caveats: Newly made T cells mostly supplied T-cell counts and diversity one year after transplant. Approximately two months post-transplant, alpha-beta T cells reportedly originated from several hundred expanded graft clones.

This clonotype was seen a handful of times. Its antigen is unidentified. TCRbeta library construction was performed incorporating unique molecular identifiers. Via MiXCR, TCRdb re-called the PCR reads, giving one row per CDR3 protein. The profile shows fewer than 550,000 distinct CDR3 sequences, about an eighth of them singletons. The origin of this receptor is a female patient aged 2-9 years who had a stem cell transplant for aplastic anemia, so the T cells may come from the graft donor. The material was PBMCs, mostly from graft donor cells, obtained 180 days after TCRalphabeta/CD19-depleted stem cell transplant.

CDR3 nucleotides: TGCGCCAGCAGCCAAGAGACAGGGGTTTACACTGGGGCCAACGTCCTGACTTTC. Encoded protein: CASSQETGVYTGANVLTF. The rearrangement links TRBV4-3 to TRBJ2-6, with 8 nucleotides matching TRBD1. CDR3 size: 18 residues. Trimming cost V 0 bases and J 2 bases; bases outside gene matches: 6. Germline CDR1 LGHNA, CDR2 YSLEER.